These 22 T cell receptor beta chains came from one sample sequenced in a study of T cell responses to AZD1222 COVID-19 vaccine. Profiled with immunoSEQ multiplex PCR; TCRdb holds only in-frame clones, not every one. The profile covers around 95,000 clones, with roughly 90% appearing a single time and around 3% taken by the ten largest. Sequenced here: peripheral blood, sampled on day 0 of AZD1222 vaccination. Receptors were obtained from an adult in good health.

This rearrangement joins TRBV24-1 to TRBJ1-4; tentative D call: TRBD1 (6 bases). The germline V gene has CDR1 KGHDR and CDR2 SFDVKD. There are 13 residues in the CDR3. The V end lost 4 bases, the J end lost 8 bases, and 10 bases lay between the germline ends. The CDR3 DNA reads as TGTGCCACCAGTGAGGGGGCTAGGGAAAAACTGTTTTTT. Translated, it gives CATSEGAREKLFF.

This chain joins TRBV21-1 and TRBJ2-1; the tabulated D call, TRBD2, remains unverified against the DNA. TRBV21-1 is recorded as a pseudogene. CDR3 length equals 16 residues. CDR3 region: CASITLAGGSYNEQFF. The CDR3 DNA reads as TGTGCCAGCATAACTCTAGCGGGGGGCTCCTACAATGAGCAGTTCTTC.

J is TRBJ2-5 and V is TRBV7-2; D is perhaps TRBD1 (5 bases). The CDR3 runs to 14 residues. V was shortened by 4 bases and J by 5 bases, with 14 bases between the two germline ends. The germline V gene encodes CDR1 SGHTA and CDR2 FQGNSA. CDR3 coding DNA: TGTGCCAGCAGCTATAGCCGGACACGGGAGACCCAGTACTTC. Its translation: CASSYSRTRETQYF.

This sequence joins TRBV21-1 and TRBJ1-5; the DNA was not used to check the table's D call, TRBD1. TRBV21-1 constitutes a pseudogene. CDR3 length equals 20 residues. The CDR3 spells CASSRVTQGAISVGNQPQHF. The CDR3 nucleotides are TGTGCCAGCAGCCGTGTCACGCAGGGGGCGATATCTGTTGGCAATCAGCCCCAGCATTTT.

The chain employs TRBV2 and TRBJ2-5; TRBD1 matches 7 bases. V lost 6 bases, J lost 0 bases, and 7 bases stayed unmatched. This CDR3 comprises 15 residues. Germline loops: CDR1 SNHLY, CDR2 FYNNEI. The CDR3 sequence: CASRARDSYQETQYF. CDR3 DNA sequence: TGTGCCAGCAGAGCCCGGGACAGTTACCAAGAGACCCAGTACTTC.

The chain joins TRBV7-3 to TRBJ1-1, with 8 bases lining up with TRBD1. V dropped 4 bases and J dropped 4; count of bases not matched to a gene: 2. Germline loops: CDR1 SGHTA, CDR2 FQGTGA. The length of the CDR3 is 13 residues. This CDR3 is CASSSQGGTEAFF. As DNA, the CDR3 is TGTGCCAGCAGCTCACAGGGGGGCACTGAAGCTTTCTTT.

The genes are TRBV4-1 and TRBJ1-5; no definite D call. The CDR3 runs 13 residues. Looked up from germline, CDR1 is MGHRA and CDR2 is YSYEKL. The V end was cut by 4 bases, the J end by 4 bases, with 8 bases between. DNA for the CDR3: TGCGCCAGCAGCCTCATCAGTAATCAGCCCCAGCATTTT. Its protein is CASSLISNQPQHF.

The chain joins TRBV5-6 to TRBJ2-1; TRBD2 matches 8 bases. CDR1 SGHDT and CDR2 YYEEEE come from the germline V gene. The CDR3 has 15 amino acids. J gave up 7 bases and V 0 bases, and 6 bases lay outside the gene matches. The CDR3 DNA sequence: TGTGCCAGCAGCTTGGGCCTAGCGGGTGGGAATGAGCAGTTCTTC. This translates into CASSLGLAGGNEQFF.

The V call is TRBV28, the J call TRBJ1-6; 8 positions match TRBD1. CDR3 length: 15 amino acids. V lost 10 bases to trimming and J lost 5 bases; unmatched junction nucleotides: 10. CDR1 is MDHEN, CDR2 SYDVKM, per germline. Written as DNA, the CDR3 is TGTGCCACACCAGGGGGCGTGGGGAATAATTCACCCCTCCACTTT. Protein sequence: CATPGGVGNNSPLHF.

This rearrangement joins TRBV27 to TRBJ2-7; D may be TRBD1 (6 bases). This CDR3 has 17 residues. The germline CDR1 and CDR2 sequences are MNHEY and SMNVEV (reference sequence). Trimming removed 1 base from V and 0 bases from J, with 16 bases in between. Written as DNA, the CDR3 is TGTGCCAGCAGTTTATATCAGGGGACGGTAAGCTCCTACGAGCAGTACTTC. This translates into CASSLYQGTVSSYEQYF.

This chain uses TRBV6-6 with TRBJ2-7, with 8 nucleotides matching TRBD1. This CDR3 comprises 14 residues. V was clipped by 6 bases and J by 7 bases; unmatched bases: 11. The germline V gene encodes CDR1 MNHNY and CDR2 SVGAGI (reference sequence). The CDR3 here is CASSQSQGAGEQYF. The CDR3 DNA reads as TGTGCCAGCAGCCAGAGTCAGGGGGCGGGAGAGCAGTACTTC.

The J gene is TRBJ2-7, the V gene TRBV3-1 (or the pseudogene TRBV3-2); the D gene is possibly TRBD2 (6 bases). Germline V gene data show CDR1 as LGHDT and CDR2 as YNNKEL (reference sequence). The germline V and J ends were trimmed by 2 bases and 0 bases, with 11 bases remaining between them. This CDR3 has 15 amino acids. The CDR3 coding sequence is TGTGCCAGCAGCCAATTTAGCGGAGGCTCCTACGAGCAGTACTTC. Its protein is CASSQFSGGSYEQYF.

In DNA, the CDR3 is TGTGCCAGTAGTTTTGGGCGGATTAGCACAGATACGCAGTATTTT. Translated, it gives CASSFGRISTDTQYF. The chain joins TRBV19 to TRBJ2-3; D unresolved. The ends were cut back, 5 bases at V and 0 bases at J, with 12 bases in the middle. The CDR3 consists of 15 residues. Germline V gene sequence: CDR1 LNHDA, CDR2 SQIVND (reference sequence). The whole variable domain, remainder taken from reference TRBV19 and TRBJ2-3, is DGGITQSPKYLFRKEGQNVTLSCEQNLNHDAMYWYRQDPGQGLRLIYYSQIVNDFQKGDIAEGYSVSREKKESFPLTVTSAQKNPTAFYLCASSFGRISTDTQYFGPGTRLTVL.

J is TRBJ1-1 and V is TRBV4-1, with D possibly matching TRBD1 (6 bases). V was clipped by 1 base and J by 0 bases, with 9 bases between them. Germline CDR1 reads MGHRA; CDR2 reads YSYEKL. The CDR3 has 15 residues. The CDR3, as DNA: TGCGCCAGCAGCCAAGCAAGGACAGTGAACACTGAAGCTTTCTTT. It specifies CASSQARTVNTEAFF.

The CDR3 loop reads CASSQEGRGINYGYTF. The CDR3 region has the DNA TGTGCCAGCAGCCAAGAGGGCAGGGGGATAAACTATGGCTACACCTTC. The V call is TRBV3-1 (or the pseudogene TRBV3-2), the J call TRBJ1-2; 7 bases map to TRBD1. This CDR3 contains 16 residues. The germline V gene encodes CDR1 LGHDT and CDR2 YNNKEL (reference sequence). J lost 2 bases, V lost 0 bases, and 6 bases had no gene match.

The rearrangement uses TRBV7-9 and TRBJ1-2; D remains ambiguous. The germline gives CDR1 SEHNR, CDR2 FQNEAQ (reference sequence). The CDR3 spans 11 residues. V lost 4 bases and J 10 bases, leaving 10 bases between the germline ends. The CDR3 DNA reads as TGTGCCAGCAGCTATTATGAGGACTACACCTTC. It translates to CASSYYEDYTF. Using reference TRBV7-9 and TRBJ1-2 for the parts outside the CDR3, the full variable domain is DTGVSQNPRHKITKRGQNVTFRCDPISEHNRLYWYRQTLGQGPEFLTYFQNEAQLEKSRLLSDRFSAERPKGSFSTLEIQRTEQGDSAMYLCASSYYEDYTFGSGTRLTVV.

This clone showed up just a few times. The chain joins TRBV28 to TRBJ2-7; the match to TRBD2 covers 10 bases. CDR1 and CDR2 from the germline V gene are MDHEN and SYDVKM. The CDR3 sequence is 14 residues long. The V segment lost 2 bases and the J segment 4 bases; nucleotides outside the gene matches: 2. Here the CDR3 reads CASSLVAGGYEQYF. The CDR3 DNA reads TGTGCCAGCAGTTTAGTAGCGGGAGGTTACGAGCAGTACTTC.

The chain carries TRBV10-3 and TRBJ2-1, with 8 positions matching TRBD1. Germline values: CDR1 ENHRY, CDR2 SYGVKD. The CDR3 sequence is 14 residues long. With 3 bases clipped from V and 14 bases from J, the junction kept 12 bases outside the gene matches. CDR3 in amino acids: CAISDSGGGTGEFF. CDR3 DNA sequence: TGTGCCATCAGTGATTCCGGAGGTGGGACAGGAGAGTTCTTC.

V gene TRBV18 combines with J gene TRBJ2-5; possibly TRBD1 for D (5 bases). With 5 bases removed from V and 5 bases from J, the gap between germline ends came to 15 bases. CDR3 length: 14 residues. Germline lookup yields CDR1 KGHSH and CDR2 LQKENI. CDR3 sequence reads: CASSADRSRETQYF. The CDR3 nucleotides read TGTGCCAGCTCAGCCGACAGATCCCGGGAGACCCAGTACTTC.

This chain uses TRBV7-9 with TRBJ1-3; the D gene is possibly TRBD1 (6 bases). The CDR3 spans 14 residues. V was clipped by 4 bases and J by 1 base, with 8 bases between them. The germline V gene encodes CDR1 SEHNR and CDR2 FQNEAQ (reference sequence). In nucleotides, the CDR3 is TGTGCCAGCAGCTGGACAGTATCTGGAAACACCATATATTTT. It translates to CASSWTVSGNTIYF.

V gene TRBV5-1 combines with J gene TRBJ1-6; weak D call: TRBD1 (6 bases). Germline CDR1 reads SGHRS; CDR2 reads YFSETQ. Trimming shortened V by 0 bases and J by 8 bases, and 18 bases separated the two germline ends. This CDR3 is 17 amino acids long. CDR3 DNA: TGCGCCAGCAGCTTGGCGGGGGCTTCCTTCGTCCATTCACCCCTCCACTTT. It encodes CASSLAGASFVHSPLHF.

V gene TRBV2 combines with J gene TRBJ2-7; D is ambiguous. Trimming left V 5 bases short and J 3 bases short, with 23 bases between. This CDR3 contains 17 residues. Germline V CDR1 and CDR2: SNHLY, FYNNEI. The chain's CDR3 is CASSPSRLSQQYYEQYF. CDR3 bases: TGTGCCAGCAGTCCCTCCCGATTATCCCAACAATACTACGAGCAGTACTTC.